This T cell receptor (beta chain) derives from a study of blood T cell repertoires in COVID-19. Here immunoSEQ multiplex PCR was the method, and the copy in TCRdb shows in-frame clones only, minus some. Among a few hundred thousand clones, roughly 92% were seen once, and the ten largest hold about 0.86%. Sequenced material: PBMCs or T cells enriched from blood (not recorded which). The sequence came from a woman aged 40 to 55 who had been exposed to COVID-19.

CDR3 loop: CASSSQREGYNEQFF. The CDR3 DNA is TGTGCCAGCTCATCACAGCGGGAGGGGTACAATGAGCAGTTCTTC. J is TRBJ2-1 and V is TRBV18, with TRBD2 matching over 10 bases. CDR3 length: 15 residues. V trimming: 5 bases; J trimming: 4 bases; junction bases outside the gene matches: 5. Germline CDR1 reads KGHSH; CDR2 reads LQKENI.